What follows are 11 T cell receptor beta chains derived from one specimen sequenced in a study of human thymus T cells. Sequencing used immunoSEQ multiplex PCR; TCRdb keeps in-frame clones, though not all of them. The repertoire includes tens of thousands of clones, roughly 96% of them detected once, and under 0.035% sits in the top ten. Thymus tissue was removed during corrective cardiac surgery. The specimen was thymus tissue. The receptors stem from a boy less than two years old with a congenital heart defect but otherwise immunologically healthy.

The rearrangement links TRBV9 to TRBJ2-1; TRBD2 agrees at 7 bases. With 7 bases clipped from V and 8 bases from J, the junction kept 9 bases outside the gene matches. Germline V lookup: CDR1 SGDLS, CDR2 YYNGEE. This CDR3 has 13 residues. Written as DNA, the CDR3 is TGTGCCAGCGGTGGCGGGAGTAGCGATGAGCAGTTCTTC. This codes for CASGGGSSDEQFF.

The V and J genes are TRBV6-5 and TRBJ1-1, with TRBD1 matching 11 bases. The CDR3 loop spans 14 amino acids. Germline loops: CDR1 MNHEY, CDR2 SVGAGI. With 2 bases clipped from V and 5 bases from J, the junction kept 1 base outside the gene matches. CDR3: CASSYRDRGTEAFF. CDR3 sequence (DNA): TGTGCCAGCAGTTACAGGGACAGGGGGACTGAAGCTTTCTTT.

The chain joins TRBV2 to TRBJ2-7; TRBD2 might be the D (7 bases). The CDR3 runs 16 residues. V was cut by 0 bases and J by 4 bases, with 16 bases left in between. CDR1 and CDR2 (germline): SNHLY, FYNNEI. The CDR3 here is CASSEAPGGERYEQYF. CDR3 DNA: TGTGCCAGCAGTGAAGCACCGGGGGGCGAAAGATACGAGCAGTACTTC.

This clone was counted a single time. V usage is TRBV5-4 and J usage is TRBJ2-1; tentatively, D is TRBD2 (6 bases). This CDR3 has 17 residues. The germline V gene encodes CDR1 SGHNT and CDR2 YYREEE (reference sequence). V lost 6 bases and J lost 1, with 20 bases in between. CDR3 protein: CASTYPGGGESYNEQFF. The CDR3 DNA is TGTGCCAGCACATATCCTGGGGGAGGTGAATCCTACAATGAGCAGTTCTTC.

The chain combines TRBV4-2 with TRBJ2-7, with 14 bases lining up with TRBD2. Germline values: CDR1 LGHNA, CDR2 YNFKEQ. This CDR3 contains 17 residues. The J segment lost 0 bases and the V segment lost 8 bases, leaving 9 bases of the junction unmatched. The CDR3 nucleotides are TGTGCCAGCCGAGGACTAGCGGGGGGTCGGGGCTCCTACGAGCAGTACTTC. This encodes CASRGLAGGRGSYEQYF.

The J gene is TRBJ2-7, the V gene TRBV14; 10 bases map to TRBD1. V trimming: 5 bases; J trimming: 0 bases; junction bases outside the gene matches: 4. This CDR3 region has 15 residues. Per the germline V gene, CDR1 is SGHDN and CDR2 is FVKESK. DNA of the CDR3: TGTGCCAGCAGCGGGACAGGGGATTTCTCCTACGAGCAGTACTTC. Protein sequence: CASSGTGDFSYEQYF. The full variable domain, its missing parts supplied by reference TRBV14 and TRBJ2-7, is EAGVTQFPSHSVIEKGQTVTLRCDPISGHDNLYWYRRVMGKEIKFLLHFVKESKQDESGMPNNRFLAERTGGTYSTLKVQPAELEDSGVYFCASSGTGDFSYEQYFGPGTRLTVT.

The V gene is TRBV7-3, the J gene TRBJ2-7; 8 bases fit TRBD1. CDR3 length: 17 residues. J lost 5 bases, V lost 1 base, and 13 bases had no gene match. The germline gives CDR1 SGHTA, CDR2 FQGTGA. CDR3 amino acids: CASSLRQGANSTDEQYF. CDR3 bases: TGTGCCAGCAGCTTAAGGCAGGGGGCTAACTCTACGGACGAGCAGTACTTC.

The rearrangement links TRBV4-1 to TRBJ1-1, with D unresolved. The CDR3 runs 16 residues. Germline V lookup: CDR1 MGHRA, CDR2 YSYEKL. Trimming removed 0 bases at V and 6 bases at J, with 17 bases between. CDR3 nucleotides: TGCGCCAGCAGCCAAGATCCGGGCGGCCGGAAGGCTGAAGCTTTCTTT. Translated: CASSQDPGGRKAEAFF.

Worth noting for this clone: Mismatch with germline at one junction end may stem from a read error. The rearrangement joins TRBV6-1 to TRBJ2-3, with 8 bases matching TRBD2. Germline V gives CDR1 MNHNS, CDR2 SASEGT. The CDR3 contains 16 residues. In DNA, the CDR3 is TGTGCCAGCAGTGAAGAGGGACTAGTGAGCAAAGATACGCAGTATTTT. Translating gives CASSEEGLVSKDTQYF.

The chain has TRBV7-9 and TRBJ1-1; D remains unclear. V was shortened by 5 bases and J by 2 bases, with 6 bases between the two germline ends. CDR1 is SEHNR, CDR2 FQNEAQ, per germline (reference sequence). This CDR3 spans 12 amino acids. This CDR3 is CASSPSNTEAFF. The CDR3, as DNA: TGTGCCAGCAGCCCATCTAACACTGAAGCTTTCTTT. Filled out from reference TRBV7-9 and TRBJ1-1, the complete variable domain reads DTGVSQNPRHKITKRGQNVTFRCDPISEHNRLYWYRQTLGQGPEFLTYFQNEAQLEKSRLLSDRFSAERPKGSFSTLEIQRTEQGDSAMYLCASSPSNTEAFFGQGTRLTVV.

The rearrangement joins TRBV30 to TRBJ2-2; D call uncertain. V lost 0 bases and J 8 bases, leaving 13 bases between the germline ends. CDR3 size: 14 residues. Germline V CDR1 and CDR2: GTSNPN, SVGIG (reference sequence). CDR3 protein: CAWSVPLIGGELFF. The CDR3 DNA reads TGTGCCTGGAGTGTACCCCTTATCGGGGGGGAGCTGTTTTTT.